These T cell receptor beta chains were read from a single sample in a study of blood T cell repertoires in COVID-19. Sequencing was performed with immunoSEQ multiplex PCR; in TCRdb, only in-frame clones are kept and a portion is missing. The repertoire consists of approximately 440,000 clones, with around 87% occurring once and the leading ten covering under 0.75%. Specimen: PBMCs or T cells enriched from blood (not recorded which). Source of these receptors: a woman under 30 who had recovered from COVID-19. Each CDR3 is given with its conserved first and last residue. D genes are given only for firm matches. The size entry is marked missing in some rows and otherwise reads once, few, many or a size class.

TRBV29-1	TRBD2	TRBJ2-5	.	TGCAGCGTCGTACTAGCGGAGGAGACCCAGTACTTC	CSVVLAEETQYF
TRBV5-1	.	TRBJ2-5	.	TGCGCCAGCAGCTCTGGCGGAGGCGGTGGAGAGACCCAGTACTTC	CASSSGGGGGETQYF
TRBV4-1	.	TRBJ1-1	few	TGCGCCAGCAGCCAAGAAACAGGGACCAACACTGAAGCTTTCTTT	CASSQETGTNTEAFF
TRBV12-5	.	TRBJ2-5	.	TGTGCTAGTGGTTTGGCCCGACTAGGGGACAGCCAAGAGACCCAGTACTTC	CASGLARLGDSQETQYF
TRBV21-1	.	TRBJ2-1	.	TGTGCCAGCAGCAAATGTACTAGCTCCTACAATGAGCAGTTCTTC	CASSKCTSSYNEQFF
TRBV6-5	.	TRBJ2-7	.	TGTGCCAGCAGTTACAAGCAGGGAAGCTCCTACGAGCAGTACTTC	CASSYKQGSSYEQYF
TRBV5-6	TRBD1	TRBJ1-1	.	TGTGCCAGCAGCCCAGGGGGCAGGAACACTGAAGCTTTCTTT	CASSPGGRNTEAFF
TRBV29-1	.	TRBJ2-3	.	TGCAGCGTTGAAGGGGGCAGGGGGGCAGATACGCAGTATTTT	CSVEGGRGADTQYF
TRBV7-2	TRBD1	TRBJ1-2	once	TGTGCCAGCACCTCGACAGGGGGCACCAGTTCCGATGGCTACACCTTC	CASTSTGGTSSDGYTF
TRBV29-1	TRBD1	TRBJ1-1	.	TGCAGCGTCGGACAGGCGAACACTGAAGCTTTCTTT	CSVGQANTEAFF
TRBV2	.	TRBJ2-2	few	TGTGCCAGCAGTGAACGAGACGGGGAGCTGTTTTTT	CASSERDGELFF
TRBV14	TRBD1	TRBJ2-3	.	TGTGCCAGCAGAGGAAGGGGGCTCGTAGATACGCAGTATTTT	CASRGRGLVDTQYF
TRBV19	.	TRBJ1-4	.	TGTGCCAGTAGTGTCGGGGAGGTTAATGAAAAACTGTTTTTT	CASSVGEVNEKLFF
TRBV15	TRBD1	TRBJ2-1	.	TGTGCCACCAGCGCCCGGGACAGAAACAATGAGCAGTTCTTC	CATSARDRNNEQFF
TRBV9	.	TRBJ2-2	.	TGTGCCAGCAGCCTATGGGGGGACAGGAACACCGGGGAGCTGTTTTTT	CASSLWGDRNTGELFF
TRBV14	.	TRBJ1-1	few	TGTGCCAGCAGCCCGAGGGGGTGGGAAAACACTGAAGCTTTCTTT	CASSPRGWENTEAFF
TRBV4-1	.	TRBJ1-2	.	TGCGCCAGCAGCCAAGTAGGCAGCGCTAACTATGGCTACACCTTC	CASSQVGSANYGYTF
TRBV28	TRBD1	TRBJ1-1	.	TGTGCCAGCAGTAAGGGGGCAAGAGCAGCTTTCTTT	CASSKGARAAFF
TRBV9	.	TRBJ2-7	.	TGTGCCAGCAGCCCTACCGCCATTAGCTACGAGCAGTACTTC	CASSPTAISYEQYF
TRBV3-1/TRBV3-2	.	TRBJ1-4	.	TGTGCCAGCAGCCAAAATGCCCCCGGTATGGACAGCAAGAATGAAAAACTGTTTTTT	CASSQNAPGMDSKNEKLFF
TRBV15	.	TRBJ1-1	.	TGTGCCACCAGCTGGGGAGGTGGGGAGAACACTGAAGCTTTCTTT	CATSWGGGENTEAFF
TRBV13	.	TRBJ2-7	.	TGTGCCAGCAGCTACGGTCAGGAGGTGGGTGAGCAGTACTTC	CASSYGQEVGEQYF
TRBV5-4	.	TRBJ1-1	.	TGTGCCAGCAGCTTGGGTTACGGGACAACCACTGAAGCTTTCTTT	CASSLGYGTTTEAFF
TRBV10-3	TRBD2	TRBJ2-5	.	TGTGCCATCAGGAGAGCGGGGGGGTTAGGAGAGACCCAGTACTTC	CAIRRAGGLGETQYF
TRBV4-1	.	TRBJ2-3	.	TGCGCCAGCAGCCACTTGGGGGGTAGCACAGATACGCAGTATTTT	CASSHLGGSTDTQYF
TRBV5-4	TRBD2	TRBJ2-2	once	TGTGCCAGCAGTTTTAGCGGGTTATACACCGGGGAGCTGTTTTTT	CASSFSGLYTGELFF
TRBV29-1	TRBD1	TRBJ1-1	.	TGCAGCGTTGAATATACGGACAGGGAAGGCACTGAAGCTTTCTTT	CSVEYTDREGTEAFF
TRBV5-1	TRBD1	TRBJ1-2	.	TGCGCCAGCAGCTGGGACAGTCCGAACTATGGCTACACCTTC	CASSWDSPNYGYTF
TRBV7-3	.	TRBJ2-3	.	TGTGCCAGCAGCTTATACCCCCGGGCGGCGGGGCTAGATGGAGATACGCAGTATTTT	CASSLYPRAAGLDGDTQYF
TRBV9	TRBD2	TRBJ2-3	.	TGTGCCAGCAGCGTAGACCTGCTAGCGGGGGGCACAGATACGCAGTATTTT	CASSVDLLAGGTDTQYF
TRBV11-2	.	TRBJ1-5	.	TGTGCCAGCAGCCCAGACGGAAAGGAGGGGCAGCCCCAGCATTTT	CASSPDGKEGQPQHF
TRBV20-1	.	TRBJ2-3	.	TGCAGCGCCTCCTCGGCAGATACGCAGTATTTT	CSASSADTQYF
TRBV7-9	TRBD2	TRBJ2-5	.	TGTGCCAGCAGCTATCGGGACTATGGGGAGACCCAGTACTTC	CASSYRDYGETQYF
TRBV3-1/TRBV3-2	TRBD2	TRBJ2-3	.	TGTGCCAGCAGCCAGCCAGGACTAGCGGTCACAGATACGCAGTATTTT	CASSQPGLAVTDTQYF
TRBV30	.	TRBJ2-7	.	TGTGCCTGGAGGGATCAAGGACAGAACTACTACGAGCAGTACTTC	CAWRDQGQNYYEQYF
TRBV9	TRBD2	TRBJ2-2	.	TGTGCCAGCAGCGTCGGACTAGCGGGGGGTTCACCCGGGGAGCTGTTTTTT	CASSVGLAGGSPGELFF
TRBV6-2/TRBV6-3	TRBD1	TRBJ2-5	once	TGTGCCAGCAGTACAGGGGAAGGGGACCAAGAGACCCAGTACTTC	CASSTGEGDQETQYF
TRBV3-1/TRBV3-2	TRBD1	TRBJ1-3	.	TGTGCCAGCAGCCAGAGGGGGACAGGGGCTGGAAACACCATATATTTT	CASSQRGTGAGNTIYF
TRBV10-2	TRBD1	TRBJ1-2	.	TGCGCCAGCAGTCGTATACAGGGGGCGAGGGGCTACACCTTC	CASSRIQGARGYTF
TRBV2	.	TRBJ2-1	.	TGTGCCAGCATCCTCGACTTTGGTAATGAGCAGTTCTTC	CASILDFGNEQFF
TRBV9	TRBD1	TRBJ1-2	.	TGTGCCAGCACCTCGGGACAGGGTCTGGCGGGCTATGGCTACACCTTC	CASTSGQGLAGYGYTF
TRBV5-1	TRBD2	TRBJ2-7	once	TGCGCCAGCAGAGGACTAGCGGCCTACGAGCAGTACTTC	CASRGLAAYEQYF
TRBV30	TRBD1	TRBJ2-1	.	TGTGCCTGGAGGATAACCGGGACAGCCGGTGAGCAGTTCTTC	CAWRITGTAGEQFF
TRBV4-1	.	TRBJ2-2	few	TGCGCCAGCAGCCAAGGCGCCCAACGGGGAAACACCGGGGAGCTGTTTTTT	CASSQGAQRGNTGELFF
TRBV19	.	TRBJ1-3	.	TGTGCCAGTAGTATAGTGTGGGAGGGCTTCTCTGGAAACACCATATATTTT	CASSIVWEGFSGNTIYF
TRBV6-1	TRBD1	TRBJ2-6	.	TGTGCCAGCAGTGAAAGGTGGACAGGGGGTGTCTCTGGGGCCAACGTCCTGACTTTC	CASSERWTGGVSGANVLTF
TRBV14	TRBD1	TRBJ1-5	.	TGTGCCAGCAAGTCCGGGACAGGGGACGCGGTCGGCCAGCCCCAGCATTTT	CASKSGTGDAVGQPQHF
TRBV5-4	.	TRBJ1-1	.	TGTGCCAGCAGCTTGGCTGGACCTGGGGGGGACACTGAAGCTTTCTTT	CASSLAGPGGDTEAFF
TRBV4-1	TRBD1	TRBJ1-1	.	TGCGCCAGCAGCCAAGACCAGGGACAGGGAAAGCTGGACTTT	CASSQDQGQGKLDF